One sample yielded the 29 T cell receptor beta chains listed below, sequenced in a study of cytomegalovirus exposure and HLA in healthy donors. The PCR made use of 60 Vbeta and 13 Jbeta primers. Data came from immunoSEQ multiplex PCR; TCRdb stores just in-frame clones and leaves some out. This sample has roughly 150,000 clones; approximately 88% occur once, and the top ten carry 0.95% to 1.5%. Material: PBMCs. These receptors were obtained from a boy aged 2-9 years in good health and CMV-seronegative.

The chain employs TRBV13 and TRBJ2-4, with D perhaps TRBD2 (6 bases). V lost 0 bases and J lost 3, with 15 bases in between. CDR1 and CDR2 from the germline V gene are PRHDT and FYEKMQ (reference sequence). CDR3 length: 17 residues. The CDR3 sequence is CASSLGTSGMLKNIQYF. The CDR3 DNA reads as TGTGCCAGCAGCTTAGGGACTAGTGGTATGCTCAAAAACATTCAGTACTTC.

The rearrangement links TRBV5-8 to TRBJ1-2; possibly TRBD1 for D (5 bases). Germline CDR1 reads SGHTS; CDR2 reads YDEGEE. V was pared by 6 bases and J by 4 bases, with 16 bases between. CDR3 length: 14 residues. The CDR3 spells CASTSGQRVYGYTF. The DNA of the CDR3 is TGTGCCAGCACCTCCGGACAACGAGTCTATGGCTACACCTTC.

The chain joins TRBV6-5 to TRBJ2-5; 10 nucleotides line up with TRBD1. The J call is uncertain, as TRBJ2-7 better fits the DNA end. The CDR3 spans 13 residues. Germline V gene data show CDR1 as MNHEY and CDR2 as SVGAGI. This CDR3 is CASSRQGAGEQYF. CDR3 bases: TGTGCCAGCAGTCGACAGGGGGCAGGCGAGCAGTACTTC.

The rearrangement links TRBV4-1 to TRBJ2-7; the D gene is possibly TRBD2 (6 bases). The CDR3 consists of 15 residues. The V gene's germline CDR1 is MGHRA and CDR2 YSYEKL. Trimming took 4 bases from V and 5 from J, leaving 18 bases between them. The chain's CDR3 is CASSRLGGLSDEQYF. The CDR3 DNA follows: TGCGCCAGCAGCCGACTCGGAGGGCTTTCCGACGAGCAGTACTTC.

The J gene is TRBJ2-2, the V gene TRBV18; 7 bases line up with TRBD2. This CDR3 has 17 residues. V was clipped by 3 bases and J by 1 base; unmatched bases: 8. Germline-derived CDR1 and CDR2 are KGHSH and LQKENI. CDR3 DNA sequence: TGTGCCAGCTCACCTGCGGGAGACCCATTGAACACCGGGGAGCTGTTTTTT. This gives the protein CASSPAGDPLNTGELFF.

The chain has TRBV27 and TRBJ2-3; TRBD2 matches at 12 bases. V dropped 4 bases and J dropped 2; count of bases not matched to a gene: 4. The CDR3 is 16 amino acids. Germline V CDR1 and CDR2: MNHEY, SMNVEV (reference sequence). The chain's CDR3 is CASSSRLAGATDTQYF. Written as DNA, the CDR3 is TGTGCCAGCAGTTCCCGACTAGCGGGGGCCACAGATACGCAGTATTTT.

The J gene is TRBJ1-2, the V gene TRBV9; possible D gene TRBD1, 6 bases. V was pared by 4 bases and J by 4 bases, with 17 bases between. CDR1 SGDLS and CDR2 YYNGEE come from the germline V gene. The length of the CDR3 is 15 residues. The CDR3 reads CASSPQTGGGYGYTF. For the CDR3, the DNA is TGTGCCAGCAGCCCACAGACAGGAGGCGGCTATGGCTACACCTTC.

This sequence joins TRBV5-4 and TRBJ2-5, with TRBD2 identical over 8 bases. Per the germline V gene, CDR1 is SGHNT and CDR2 is YYREEE (reference sequence). The trim removed 0 bases at V and 4 bases at J, leaving 2 bases unmatched. The CDR3 is made up of 14 amino acids. CDR3 sequence reads: CASSLAGGPETQYF. The CDR3 DNA is TGTGCCAGCAGCTTGGCGGGGGGGCCAGAGACCCAGTACTTC.

This sequence joins TRBV29-1 and TRBJ2-3; TRBD2 matches at 8 bases. J gave up 0 bases and V 4 bases, and 3 bases lay outside the gene matches. This CDR3 region has 14 residues. Germline values: CDR1 SQVTM, CDR2 ANQGSEA. The CDR3: CSVAGTRSTDTQYF. The CDR3 DNA follows: TGCAGCGTTGCAGGGACTAGGAGCACAGATACGCAGTATTTT.

J is TRBJ1-2 and V is TRBV19; tentatively, D is TRBD1 (6 bases). The CDR3 spans 15 residues. Trimming left V 2 bases short and J 5 bases short, with 15 bases between. Germline V lookup: CDR1 LNHDA, CDR2 SQIVND (reference sequence). CDR3 sequence: CASSIQGTGRYGYTF. The CDR3 coding sequence is TGTGCCAGTAGTATACAAGGAACAGGGCGGTATGGCTACACCTTC.

The chain uses TRBV11-1 and TRBJ2-7; a weak D match, TRBD2 (5 bases). V was pared by 4 bases and J by 1 base, with 11 bases between. Germline loops: CDR1 SGHAT, CDR2 FQDESV (reference sequence). CDR3 length equals 14 residues. The CDR3 region has the DNA TGTGCCAGCAGCTCCCGGGGAAGTTCCTACGAGCAGTACTTC. Translated, it gives CASSSRGSSYEQYF.

The rearrangement uses TRBV7-9 and TRBJ2-7, with D perhaps matching TRBD2 (5 bases). The CDR3 runs 19 residues. In germline, CDR1 is SEHNR, CDR2 FQNEAQ (reference sequence). Between the trimmed V and J ends, which lost 1 base and 3 bases, there was a span of 25 bases. The CDR3 region has the DNA TGTGCCAGCAGCTTAGGTTCCCTTGTGGGGAGTTCAGGCGGCTACGAGCAGTACGTC. Translated, it gives CASSLGSLVGSSGGYEQYV.

The rearrangement uses TRBV7-9 and TRBJ2-5; TRBD2 matches at 9 bases. Germline V CDR1 and CDR2: SEHNR, FQNEAQ (reference sequence). The CDR3 length is 15 residues. Losses at the gene ends were 5 bases for V and 4 bases for J; bases not matched to a gene: 8. This CDR3 reads CASSPMGLAGETQYF. In nucleotides, the CDR3 is TGTGCCAGCAGCCCCATGGGACTAGCTGGAGAGACCCAGTACTTC.

Points on this clone: Other nucleotide sequences from this sample produce the same CDR3. This chain uses TRBV27 with TRBJ1-1, with 7 nucleotides matching TRBD1. The CDR3 consists of 14 residues. Germline V gene lookup returns CDR1 MNHEY and CDR2 SMNVEV (reference sequence). V lost 6 bases and J lost 2; bases outside the gene matches: 6. CDR3 DNA sequence: TGTGCCAGCAGCCCAGGACAGGCTAACACTGAAGCTTTCTTT. The encoded protein is CASSPGQANTEAFF.

V usage is TRBV7-9 and J usage is TRBJ1-1, with 7 nucleotides matching TRBD1. The germline gives CDR1 SEHNR, CDR2 FQNEAQ (reference sequence). Trimming at V came to 1 base and at J to 7 bases, leaving 6 bases not matched to a gene. The CDR3 runs to 14 residues. The CDR3 is CASSLVGGSGEAFF. CDR3 bases: TGTGCCAGCAGCTTAGTAGGGGGCTCGGGTGAAGCTTTCTTT.

This chain connects TRBV9 to TRBJ2-1; TRBD2 matches at 9 bases. Trimming took 0 bases from V and 6 from J; bases not matched to a gene: 4. CDR3 length: 15 amino acids. The germline V gene encodes CDR1 SGDLS and CDR2 YYNGEE. The CDR3 loop reads CASSVVDSGGNEQFF. DNA for the CDR3: TGTGCCAGCAGCGTAGTGGATAGCGGGGGCAATGAGCAGTTCTTC.

The rearrangement joins TRBV19 to TRBJ1-2; D may be TRBD1 (5 bases). Germline-derived CDR1 and CDR2 are LNHDA and SQIVND (reference sequence). This CDR3 is 14 amino acids long. V was pared by 2 bases and J by 4 bases, with 11 bases between. The CDR3 here is CASSINSGFYGYTF. The CDR3 nucleotides are TGTGCCAGTAGTATAAACTCAGGGTTCTATGGCTACACCTTC.

This clone has only one observation. V usage is TRBV6-5 and J usage is TRBJ1-5; 7 bases agree with TRBD1. CDR3 size: 15 residues. With V trimmed by 5 bases and J by 4 bases, 8 bases remained unmatched. Germline CDR1 reads MNHEY; CDR2 reads SVGAGI. The CDR3 protein is CASSPTGEVNQPQHF. The CDR3 DNA follows: TGTGCCAGCAGTCCTACAGGGGAGGTGAATCAGCCCCAGCATTTT.

In its sample, this clone was seen once. V and J are TRBV9 and TRBJ2-1; 12 bases fit TRBD2. CDR3 length equals 15 residues. Germline CDR1 is SGDLS and CDR2 is YYNGEE. After removal of 7 bases from V and 5 bases from J, the junction contained 7 bases not matched to a gene. The CDR3 reads CASQKLAGGHNEQFF. The CDR3 region has the DNA TGTGCCAGCCAGAAACTAGCGGGAGGACACAATGAGCAGTTCTTC. Using reference TRBV9 and TRBJ2-1 for the parts outside the CDR3, the full variable domain is DSGVTQTPKHLITATGQRVTLRCSPRSGDLSVYWYQQSLDQGLQFLIQYYNGEERAKGNILERFSAQQFPDLHSELNLSSLELGDSALYFCASQKLAGGHNEQFFGPGTRLTVL.

Regarding this clone: Other DNA sequences of this sample code for an identical CDR3. The chain joins TRBV2 to TRBJ1-2; 11 bases are a match to TRBD1. CDR3 length: 14 residues. V lost 6 bases and J lost 3; bases outside the gene matches: 3. The germline V gene encodes CDR1 SNHLY and CDR2 FYNNEI. DNA for the CDR3: TGTGCCAGCAGGGACAGGGGGCTCGACTATGGCTACACCTTC. Protein product: CASRDRGLDYGYTF. The full variable domain, its missing parts supplied by reference TRBV2 and TRBJ1-2, is EPEVTQTPSHQVTQMGQEVILRCVPISNHLYFYWYRQILGQKVEFLVSFYNNEISEKSEIFDDQFSVERPDGSNFTLKIRSTKLEDSAMYFCASRDRGLDYGYTFGSGTRLTVV.

The chain combines TRBV7-2 with TRBJ2-3; 10 nucleotides align to TRBD2. V shed 2 bases and J 2 bases; nucleotides not matched to a gene: 7. This CDR3 is 17 amino acids long. CDR1 and CDR2 (germline): SGHTA, FQGNSA. The CDR3, as DNA: TGTGCCAGCAGCTTAATAGCGGGAGGACTTGTCACAGATACGCAGTATTTT. Encoded protein: CASSLIAGGLVTDTQYF.

The chain joins TRBV6-5 to TRBJ1-2; D is perhaps TRBD1 (5 bases). The CDR3 runs to 13 residues. V shed 5 bases and J shed 8 bases, with 15 bases lying between them. Germline-derived CDR1 and CDR2 are MNHEY and SVGAGI. The CDR3 region has the DNA TGTGCCAGCAGTCAAGCGCAGGGCTCAGGCTACACCTTC. Translating gives CASSQAQGSGYTF.

The rearrangement links TRBV4-1 to TRBJ1-2; the D gene is possibly TRBD1 (6 bases). The CDR3 is made up of 15 amino acids. CDR1 is MGHRA and CDR2 is YSYEKL in the germline V gene. V was shortened by 3 bases and J by 0 bases, with 11 bases between the two germline ends. In DNA form, the CDR3 reads TGCGCCAGCAGCCAGTTAGGGGGAGCTAACTATGGCTACACCTTC. It specifies CASSQLGGANYGYTF.

This chain uses TRBV15 with TRBJ2-3; 9 nucleotides align to TRBD1. There are 17 residues in the CDR3. Germline V gives CDR1 LNHNV, CDR2 YYDKDF (reference sequence). The junction had 12 bases not matched to a gene; V was cut back by 5 bases and J by 3 bases. Here the CDR3 reads CATSGQDRDRVTDTQYF. In nucleotides, the CDR3 is TGTGCCACCAGCGGTCAAGACCGGGACAGGGTGACAGATACGCAGTATTTT.

The V gene is TRBV4-3, the J gene TRBJ1-1, with D unclear. The ends were cut back, 0 bases at V and 2 bases at J, with 10 bases in the middle. CDR1 is LGHNA, CDR2 YSLEER, per germline. The CDR3 length is 15 residues. The CDR3 sequence is CASSQDLTGNTEAFF. The CDR3 DNA is TGCGCCAGCAGCCAAGATCTTACGGGAAACACTGAAGCTTTCTTT.

This rearrangement joins TRBV2 to TRBJ2-7; 8 positions agree with TRBD1. With 3 bases clipped from V and 4 bases from J, the junction kept 5 bases outside the gene matches. This CDR3 is built from 14 residues. The V gene's germline CDR1 is SNHLY and CDR2 FYNNEI. In DNA, the CDR3 is TGTGCCAGCAGTGAGCAGGGGGCTGGGTACGAGCAGTACTTC. Translating gives CASSEQGAGYEQYF.

The chain joins TRBV28 to TRBJ1-6; no definite D call. Trimming removed 3 bases at V and 10 bases at J, with 13 bases between. Germline values: CDR1 MDHEN, CDR2 SYDVKM. The CDR3 consists of 14 residues. The CDR3 sequence is CASSLNGRESPLHF. The CDR3 DNA reads as TGTGCCAGCAGTTTGAACGGGAGGGAGTCACCCCTCCACTTT.

The chain couples TRBV4-2 to TRBJ2-5; 7 bases agree with TRBD2. The CDR3 runs 13 residues. After removal of 1 base from V and 5 bases from J, the junction contained 1 base not matched to a gene. CDR1 LGHNA and CDR2 YNFKEQ come from the germline V gene. This CDR3 reads CASSQGGGETQYF. CDR3 sequence (DNA): TGTGCCAGCAGCCAAGGGGGGGGTGAGACCCAGTACTTC.

The V and J genes are TRBV4-2 and TRBJ2-7, with 7 bases matching TRBD2. CDR1 is LGHNA and CDR2 is YNFKEQ in the germline V gene. V was pared by 0 bases and J by 2 bases, with 4 bases of the junction left unmatched. CDR3 length: 15 residues. The CDR3 DNA sequence: TGTGCCAGCAGCCAAGAGGAGGGAGGGCCCTACGAGCAGTACTTC. Protein product: CASSQEEGGPYEQYF.